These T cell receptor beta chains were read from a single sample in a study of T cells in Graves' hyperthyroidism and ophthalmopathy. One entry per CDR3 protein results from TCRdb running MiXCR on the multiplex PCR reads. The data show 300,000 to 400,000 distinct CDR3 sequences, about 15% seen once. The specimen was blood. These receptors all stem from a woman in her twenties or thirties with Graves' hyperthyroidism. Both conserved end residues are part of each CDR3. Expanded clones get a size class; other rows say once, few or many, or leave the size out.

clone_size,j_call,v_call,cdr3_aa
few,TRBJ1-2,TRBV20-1,CSARSKGPYGYTF
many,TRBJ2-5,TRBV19,CASSPRTGVGQETQYF
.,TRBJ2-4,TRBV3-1,CASSQDFDVSGDIQYF
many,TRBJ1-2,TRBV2,CASRVRVPNYTF
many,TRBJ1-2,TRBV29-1,CSVGQGRDYGYTF
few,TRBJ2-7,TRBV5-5,CASSRDYQSAHEQYF
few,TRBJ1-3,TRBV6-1,CASSRGSSGNTIYF
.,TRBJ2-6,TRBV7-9,CASSVSFAGANVLTF
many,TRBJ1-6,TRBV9,CASSVEAHPDSPLHF
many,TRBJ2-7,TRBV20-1,CSASEPARTLSYEQYF
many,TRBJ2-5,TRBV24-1,CATSPWGGETQYF
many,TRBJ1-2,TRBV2,CASSDGGGYTF
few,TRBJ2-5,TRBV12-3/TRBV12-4,CASSLDGPQGTQYF
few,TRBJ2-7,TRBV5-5,CASSFLNRDSSYEQYF
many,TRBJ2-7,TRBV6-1,CASGAVAYEQYF
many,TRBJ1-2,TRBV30,CAWSGQGNANYGYTF
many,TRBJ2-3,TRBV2,CASSESSGRADTQYF
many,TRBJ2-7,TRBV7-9,CASRSRDSYEQYF
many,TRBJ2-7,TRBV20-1,CTGEREGHEQYF
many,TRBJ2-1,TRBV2,CASSEVGEYNEQFF
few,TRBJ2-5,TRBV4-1,CASSQEGQGGGTQYF
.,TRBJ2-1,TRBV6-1,CASRSATYNEQFF
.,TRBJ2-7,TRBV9,CASSSDSRSYEQYF
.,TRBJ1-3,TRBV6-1,CASSPTATGTIYF
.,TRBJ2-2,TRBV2,CASRPGQAITGELFF